The 31 T cell receptor beta chains listed next were all sequenced from one sample in a study of cytomegalovirus exposure and HLA in healthy donors. 60 Vbeta and 13 Jbeta primers were used in PCR. The repertoire was sequenced with immunoSEQ multiplex PCR; TCRdb's copy has only in-frame clones and lacks some. This table has some 90,000 clones, more than 60% appearing once. The sequencing sample was made of PBMCs. These receptor sequences come from a man aged 45-65 years in good health and CMV-seronegative.

This clone was seen only a few times. The chain employs TRBV10-1 and TRBJ1-1, with D perhaps TRBD1 (6 bases). Deletions cut 6 bases from V and 6 bases from J, with 14 bases between. Per germline, CDR1 WNHNN and CDR2 SYGVQD (reference sequence). This CDR3 is 13 amino acids long. CDR3 bases: TGCGCCAGCAGGGACAGTGGGGTCTCTGAAGCTTTCTTT. Residues: CASRDSGVSEAFF.

The chain uses TRBV4-3 and TRBJ2-6; D not resolved. Germline values: CDR1 LGHNA, CDR2 YSLEER. Trimming took 1 base from V and 0 from J, leaving 7 bases between them. The CDR3 covers 16 residues. DNA of the CDR3: TGCGCCAGCAGCCAAGCTCAGTCCTCTGGGGCCAACGTCCTGACTTTC. Protein sequence: CASSQAQSSGANVLTF.

This chain uses TRBV28 with TRBJ1-2, with 7 bases lining up with TRBD1. After removal of 6 bases from V and 5 bases from J, the junction contained 3 bases not matched to a gene. Germline V CDR1 and CDR2: MDHEN, SYDVKM. The CDR3 runs 12 residues. CDR3 DNA sequence: TGTGCCAGCAGCTACAGGGGATATGGCTACACCTTC. As protein: CASSYRGYGYTF.

This chain links TRBV27 with TRBJ2-3; a possible D gene is TRBD1 (6 bases). The germline V gene encodes CDR1 MNHEY and CDR2 SMNVEV (reference sequence). V lost 0 bases to trimming and J lost 11 bases, with 9 bases between them. The CDR3 is 12 residues long. This CDR3 is CASSLSGQKQYF. As DNA, the CDR3 is TGTGCCAGCAGTTTATCCGGACAGAAGCAGTATTTT.

The rearrangement links TRBV7-9 to TRBJ2-5; 11 bases match TRBD2. The DNA end favors TRBJ2-7, so the J call may be wrong. The CDR3 has 14 residues. Germline CDR1 is SEHNR and CDR2 is FQNEAQ (reference sequence). Here the CDR3 DNA reads TGTGCCAGCAGCCAACTAGCGGGAGTCGTCGAGCAGTACTTC. As protein: CASSQLAGVVEQYF.

J is TRBJ1-5 and V is TRBV19; D uncertain. V lost 1 base and J lost 7, with 11 bases in between. Germline V gene sequence: CDR1 LNHDA, CDR2 SQIVND (reference sequence). The CDR3 loop spans 14 amino acids. CDR3 in DNA: TGTGCCAGTAGTATAGCCGGGTTAGGACAGCCCCAGCATTTT. Its protein is CASSIAGLGQPQHF. Complete variable domain (other parts from reference TRBV19 and TRBJ1-5): DGGITQSPKYLFRKEGQNVTLSCEQNLNHDAMYWYRQDPGQGLRLIYYSQIVNDFQKGDIAEGYSVSREKKESFPLTVTSAQKNPTAFYLCASSIAGLGQPQHFGDGTRLSIL.

The chain has TRBV5-6 and TRBJ2-7; TRBD2 is a possible D gene (5 bases). This CDR3 contains 14 residues. From germline, CDR1 is SGHDT and CDR2 YYEEEE. V lost 4 bases to trimming and J lost 3 bases, with 14 bases between them. The CDR3 loop reads CASSRGITDYEQYF. The CDR3 region has the DNA TGTGCCAGCAGCCGAGGGATTACCGACTACGAGCAGTACTTC.

CDR3 DNA sequence: TGTGCCAGCTCACCACTGACAGCTGGGGACACCATATATTTT. This translates into CASSPLTAGDTIYF. This rearrangement joins TRBV18 to TRBJ1-3; TRBD1 might be the D (5 bases). The CDR3 is 14 amino acids. Germline V CDR1 and CDR2: KGHSH, LQKENI. V lost 1 base, J lost 8 bases, and 12 bases lay in between.

The gene calls are TRBV11-2 and TRBJ1-6, with a possible D match to TRBD1 (5 bases). The germline CDR1 and CDR2 sequences are SGHAT and FQNNGV. The CDR3 loop spans 15 amino acids. V dropped 1 base and J dropped 10 bases, with 14 bases sitting between them. CDR3 nucleotides: TGTGCCAGCAGCTTAGGCAGGGCAGGCGGCTCACCCCTCCACTTT. This gives the protein CASSLGRAGGSPLHF.

This clone was recorded once. The chain uses TRBV30 and TRBJ1-1; D gene unclear. Per germline, CDR1 GTSNPN and CDR2 SVGIG (reference sequence). This CDR3 spans 11 amino acids. Trimming removed 4 bases from V and 10 bases from J, with 13 bases in between. The CDR3 DNA is TGTGCCTGGAATACGGGCCGGGGAGCTTTCTTT. The encoded protein is CAWNTGRGAFF.

J is TRBJ2-6 and V is TRBV15, with 8 bases identical to TRBD2. The V gene end was trimmed by 0 bases and the J gene end by 0 bases; junction bases not matched to a gene: 7. Germline V gives CDR1 LNHNV, CDR2 YYDKDF (reference sequence). The CDR3 is 19 residues long. The CDR3 DNA sequence: TGTGCCACCAGCAGAGATAACGGGAGGGACTCCTCTGGGGCCAACGTCCTGACTTTC. Translated: CATSRDNGRDSSGANVLTF.

This clone has just a few counts. V is TRBV7-6 and J is TRBJ2-5; weak D call: TRBD2 (7 bases). Germline lookup yields CDR1 SGHVS and CDR2 FNYEAQ. The CDR3 contains 12 residues. Trimming cost V 7 bases and J 7 bases, with 13 bases left between them. The CDR3 DNA sequence: TGTGCCAGCAATCCGGGGGGCCTGACCCAGTACTTC. Its protein is CASNPGGLTQYF. The entire variable domain, with the rest obtained from reference TRBV7-6 and TRBJ2-5, is as follows: GAGVSQSPRYKVTKRGQDVALRCDPISGHVSLYWYRQALGQGPEFLTYFNYEAQQDKSGLPNDRFSAERPEGSISTLTIQRTEQRDSAMYRCASNPGGLTQYFGPGTRLLVL.

The rearrangement joins TRBV11-1 to TRBJ2-7; TRBD1 matches 9 bases. The CDR3 covers 15 residues. V gave up 5 bases and J gave up 0 bases; unmatched junction bases: 5. Germline V gene data show CDR1 as SGHAT and CDR2 as FQDESV (reference sequence). CDR3 in DNA: TGTGCCAGCAGCCCGGACAGGGGAGGCTCCTACGAGCAGTACTTC. Translation gives CASSPDRGGSYEQYF.

The chain employs TRBV4-2 and TRBJ2-5, with D unclear. The CDR3 is 15 residues long. Germline V gene lookup returns CDR1 LGHNA and CDR2 YNFKEQ. Trimming cost V 0 bases and J 2 bases, with 10 bases left between them. The CDR3 region is CASSQDPPQQETQYF. CDR3 coding DNA: TGTGCCAGCAGCCAAGACCCCCCACAGCAAGAGACCCAGTACTTC.

The V call is TRBV28, the J call TRBJ2-2; TRBD2 matches at 9 bases. Germline V gene data show CDR1 as MDHEN and CDR2 as SYDVKM. The CDR3 consists of 17 residues. Trimming at V came to 4 bases and at J to 0 bases, leaving 6 bases not matched to a gene. The CDR3 DNA sequence: TGTGCCAGCAGTTCTTATAGCGGGAGAACGAACACCGGGGAGCTGTTTTTT. Amino acids: CASSSYSGRTNTGELFF.

This clone was detected only a few times. The gene calls are TRBV6-1 and TRBJ2-3; D uncertain. This CDR3 comprises 13 residues. V gave up 8 bases and J gave up 2 bases, with 11 bases separating them. Germline V gives CDR1 MNHNS, CDR2 SASEGT. DNA for the CDR3: TGTGCCAGCTTGCGTCGCCTCACAGATACGCAGTATTTT. Protein sequence: CASLRRLTDTQYF.

The genes are TRBV19 and TRBJ1-2; D gene unclear. Trimming shortened V by 3 bases and J by 2 bases, and 7 bases separated the two germline ends. From germline, CDR1 is LNHDA and CDR2 SQIVND (reference sequence). The CDR3 totals 13 residues. The CDR3 sequence: CASSIDGNYGYTF. The CDR3 coding sequence is TGTGCCAGTAGTATCGACGGGAACTATGGCTACACCTTC.

This chain connects TRBV6-5 to TRBJ2-3; 12 bases align to TRBD2. The CDR3 sequence is 16 residues long. Per germline, CDR1 MNHEY and CDR2 SVGAGI. The V segment lost 2 bases and the J segment 3 bases; nucleotides outside the gene matches: 3. The CDR3 DNA is TGTGCCAGCAGTTACATGACTAGCGGGGGTACAGATACGCAGTATTTT. Its translation: CASSYMTSGGTDTQYF.

The J gene is TRBJ2-2, the V gene TRBV7-8, with a tentative D call TRBD2 (6 bases). This CDR3 contains 16 residues. Trimming pared 5 bases from V and 6 bases from J, leaving 19 bases between. Germline CDR1 reads SGHVS; CDR2 reads FQNEAQ. CDR3 nucleotides: TGTGCCAGCAGCAACTACCCCGGGAGAGGAGCCGGGGAGCTGTTTTTT. The encoded protein is CASSNYPGRGAGELFF.

The J gene is TRBJ2-1, the V gene TRBV12-5; D uncertain. Germline lookup yields CDR1 LGHNT and CDR2 FRNRAP. The CDR3 spans 13 residues. Trimming left V 6 bases short and J 4 bases short, with 10 bases between. CDR3 DNA sequence: TGTGCTAGTGGGCGAGACTTATACAATGAGCAGTTCTTC. Protein: CASGRDLYNEQFF.

The chain combines TRBV27 with TRBJ1-1; 7 bases are a match to TRBD1. J gave up 7 bases and V 6 bases, and 11 bases lay outside the gene matches. Looked up from germline, CDR1 is MNHEY and CDR2 is SMNVEV (reference sequence). The CDR3 totals 14 residues. CDR3 DNA sequence: TGTGCCAGCAGGCCTACAGGGGCTATGAGTGAAGCTTTCTTT. Translation: CASRPTGAMSEAFF.

The V call is TRBV29-1, the J call TRBJ2-1; D is possibly TRBD2 (5 bases). Germline V CDR1 and CDR2: SQVTM, ANQGSEA. Trimming cost V 3 bases and J 0 bases, with 18 bases left between them. This CDR3 contains 17 residues. The CDR3 DNA reads as TGCAGCGTTGATGGCCCGCCGGAGGCTCTCTCCTACAATGAGCAGTTCTTC. This encodes CSVDGPPEALSYNEQFF.

The V gene is TRBV6-5, the J gene TRBJ2-2, with 7 positions matching TRBD1. The CDR3 covers 15 residues. Losses at the gene ends were 5 bases for V and 4 bases for J; bases not matched to a gene: 7. Per the germline V gene, CDR1 is MNHEY and CDR2 is SVGAGI. CDR3 sequence reads: CASSPGTAITGELFF. The CDR3 region has the DNA TGTGCCAGCAGTCCGGGGACAGCTATCACCGGGGAGCTGTTTTTT.

V usage is TRBV11-1 and J usage is TRBJ2-3; 10 bases fit TRBD1. The CDR3 runs 15 residues. Trimming cost V 3 bases and J 0 bases; bases outside gene matches: 0. CDR1 and CDR2 (germline): SGHAT, FQDESV (reference sequence). CDR3 sequence reads: CASSLTGGSTDTQYF. The DNA for the CDR3 is TGTGCCAGCAGCTTGACAGGGGGCAGCACAGATACGCAGTATTTT.

The sample holds one count of this clone. The chain employs TRBV9 and TRBJ2-1; 10 positions match TRBD2. This CDR3 region has 17 residues. The V segment lost 0 bases and the J segment 9 bases; nucleotides outside the gene matches: 12. The V gene's germline CDR1 is SGDLS and CDR2 YYNGEE. The DNA of the CDR3 is TGTGCCAGCAGCGTAGAGGTAGCGGGAGGAGTCTCTACTGAGCAGTTCTTC. Amino acids: CASSVEVAGGVSTEQFF.

The CDR3 here is CASVGGSTEAFF. As DNA, the CDR3 is TGTGCCAGCGTGGGTGGGAGCACTGAAGCTTTCTTT. V gene TRBV6-1 combines with J gene TRBJ1-1; D not resolved. V was pared by 8 bases and J by 4 bases, with 11 bases between. CDR1 MNHNS and CDR2 SASEGT come from the germline V gene. This CDR3 region has 12 residues.

In the case of this clone: The same CDR3 arises from other DNA sequences in this sample as well. The V and J genes are TRBV5-1 and TRBJ2-3, with 9 bases matching TRBD2. The V segment lost 0 bases and the J segment 3 bases; nucleotides outside the gene matches: 5. This CDR3 contains 16 residues. The germline CDR1 and CDR2 sequences are SGHRS and YFSETQ. CDR3 in DNA: TGCGCCAGCAGCTTGGGAACTAGCGGGTCTACAGATACGCAGTATTTT. The encoded protein is CASSLGTSGSTDTQYF.

The chain recombines TRBV28 with TRBJ1-1, with unresolved D. This CDR3 comprises 13 residues. Between the trimmed V and J ends, which lost 2 bases and 9 bases, there was a span of 13 bases. Germline V gene lookup returns CDR1 MDHEN and CDR2 SYDVKM. CDR3 in DNA: TGTGCCAGCAGTTTAGGTGAGGGTTTAAAAGCTTTCTTT. Amino acids: CASSLGEGLKAFF.

This chain connects TRBV29-1 to TRBJ2-6; maybe TRBD2 (5 bases). Trimming cost V 2 bases and J 0 bases, with 5 bases left between them. The CDR3 is 14 amino acids. Germline V lookup: CDR1 SQVTM, CDR2 ANQGSEA. Here the CDR3 reads CSVETSSGANVLTF. The CDR3 coding sequence is TGCAGCGTTGAAACTAGCTCTGGGGCCAACGTCCTGACTTTC. The full variable domain, completed using reference TRBV29-1 and TRBJ2-6, is SAVISQKPSRDICQRGTSLTIQCQVDSQVTMMFWYRQQPGQSLTLIATANQGSEATYESGFVIDKFPISRPNLTFSTLTVSNMSPEDSSIYLCSVETSSGANVLTFGAGSRLTVL.

The chain combines TRBV5-1 with TRBJ1-4; the D is unclear. Deletions cut 0 bases from V and 7 bases from J, with 10 bases between. CDR1 SGHRS and CDR2 YFSETQ come from the germline V gene. This CDR3 contains 14 residues. For the CDR3, the DNA is TGCGCCAGCAGCTTGGGGAACGCAGGTGAAAAACTGTTTTTT. Translation gives CASSLGNAGEKLFF.

The chain uses TRBV10-1 and TRBJ2-7; 13 bases line up with TRBD2. This CDR3 is 17 amino acids long. The V gene end was trimmed by 7 bases and the J gene end by 2 bases; junction bases not matched to a gene: 11. Germline values: CDR1 WNHNN, CDR2 SYGVQD (reference sequence). The CDR3 loop reads CASITRTSGGLTYEQYF. CDR3 DNA sequence: TGCGCCAGCATCACAAGGACTAGCGGGGGCCTCACCTACGAGCAGTACTTC.